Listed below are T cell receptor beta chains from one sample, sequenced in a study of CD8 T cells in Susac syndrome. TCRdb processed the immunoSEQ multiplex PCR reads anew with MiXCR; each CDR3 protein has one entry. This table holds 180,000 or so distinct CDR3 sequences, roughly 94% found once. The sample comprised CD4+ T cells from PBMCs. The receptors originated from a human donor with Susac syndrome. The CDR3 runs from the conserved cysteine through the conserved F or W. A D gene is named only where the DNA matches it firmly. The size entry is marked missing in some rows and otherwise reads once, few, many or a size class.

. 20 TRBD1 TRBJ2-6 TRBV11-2 CASSLGLRTGLFSGANVLTF TGTGCCAGCAGCTTAGGCCTCCGGACAGGGTTATTCTCTGGGGCCAACGTCCTGACTTTC
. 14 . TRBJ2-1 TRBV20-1 CSASWYRSNNEQFF TGCAGTGCTAGCTGGTACCGCTCTAACAATGAGCAGTTCTTC
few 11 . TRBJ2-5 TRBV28 CASREQETQYF TGTGCCAGTCGGGAGCAAGAGACCCAGTACTTC
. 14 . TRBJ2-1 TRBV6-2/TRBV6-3 CASSYSAGTTEQFF TGTGCCAGCAGTTACTCTGCCGGGACCACTGAGCAGTTCTTC
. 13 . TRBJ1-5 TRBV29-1 CSVQWSFNQPQHF TGCAGCGTTCAATGGTCCTTCAATCAGCCCCAGCATTTT
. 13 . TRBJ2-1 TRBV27 CASSLRRVGEQFF TGTGCCAGCAGTTTACGCAGGGTTGGTGAGCAGTTCTTC
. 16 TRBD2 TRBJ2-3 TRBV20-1 CSASLLLAGDRDTQYF TGCAGTGCCTCTCTCCTACTAGCGGGAGACCGGGATACGCAGTATTTT
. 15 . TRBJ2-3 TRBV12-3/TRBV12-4 CASSARDGSTDTQYF TGTGCCAGCAGTGCACGGGACGGGAGCACAGATACGCAGTATTTT
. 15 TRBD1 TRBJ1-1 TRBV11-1 CASSPGQGAWTEAFF TGTGCCAGCAGCCCTGGACAGGGGGCTTGGACTGAAGCTTTCTTT
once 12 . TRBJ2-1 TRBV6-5 CASSYGLNEQFF TGTGCCAGCAGTTACGGACTGAATGAGCAGTTCTTC
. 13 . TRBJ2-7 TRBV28 CASSLYTSYEQYF TGTGCCAGCAGTCTCTACACCTCCTACGAGCAGTACTTC
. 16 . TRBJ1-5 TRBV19 CASSIGLPYSNQPQHF TGTGCCAGTAGTATAGGACTTCCATATAGCAATCAGCCCCAGCATTTT
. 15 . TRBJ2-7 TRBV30 CAWSNPGTLLYEQYF TGTGCCTGGAGCAATCCCGGGACTTTACTCTACGAGCAGTACTTC
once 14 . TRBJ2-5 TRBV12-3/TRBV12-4 CASRLQGSQETQYF TGTGCCAGCAGATTACAGGGCTCCCAAGAGACCCAGTACTTC
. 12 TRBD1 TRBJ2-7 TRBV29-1 CSAGTGRDEQYF TGCAGCGCCGGGACAGGGCGGGACGAGCAGTACTTC
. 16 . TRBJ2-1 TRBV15 CATSRDRSSSYNEQFF TGTGCCACCAGCAGAGATCGGTCTAGCAGCTACAATGAGCAGTTCTTC
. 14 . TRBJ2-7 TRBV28 CASSTPGRGYEQYF TGTGCCAGCAGTACCCCGGGACGCGGCTACGAGCAGTACTTC
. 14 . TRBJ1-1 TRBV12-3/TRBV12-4 CASTLGPGDTEAFF TGTGCCAGCACCTTGGGGCCAGGGGACACTGAAGCTTTCTTT
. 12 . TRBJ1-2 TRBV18 CASSPGAYGYTF TGTGCCAGCTCACCAGGGGCGTATGGCTACACCTTC
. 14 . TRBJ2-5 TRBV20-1 CSARDVGGQETQYF TGCAGTGCTAGAGATGTGGGGGGCCAAGAGACCCAGTACTTC
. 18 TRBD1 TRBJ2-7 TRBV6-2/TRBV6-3 CASSDRTPRQGWLDEQYF TGTGCCAGCAGTGATCGAACCCCTCGACAGGGGTGGTTAGACGAGCAGTACTTC
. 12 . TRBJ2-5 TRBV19 CASSNKRETQYF TGTGCCAGTAGTAACAAAAGGGAGACCCAGTACTTC
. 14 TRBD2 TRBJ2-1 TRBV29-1 CSARLAGGLNEQFF TGCAGCGCCAGACTAGCGGGAGGGTTGAATGAGCAGTTCTTC
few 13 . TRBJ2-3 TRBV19 CASGRDLPDTQYF TGTGCCTCCGGGCGGGACTTACCGGATACGCAGTATTTT
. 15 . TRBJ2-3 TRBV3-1 CASSQMRGRTFTQYF TGTGCCAGCAGCCAAATGCGGGGGCGAACCTTTACGCAGTATTTT
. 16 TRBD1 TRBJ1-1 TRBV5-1 CASSFSTGALNTEAFF TGCGCCAGCAGCTTCTCTACAGGGGCCTTGAACACTGAAGCTTTCTTT
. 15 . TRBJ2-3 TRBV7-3 CASSPQGGNADTQYF TGTGCCAGCAGCCCGCAGGGGGGCAATGCAGATACGCAGTATTTT
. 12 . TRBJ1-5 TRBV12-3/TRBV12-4 CASSLSGGPQHF TGTGCCAGCAGTTTGAGTGGGGGGCCCCAGCATTTT
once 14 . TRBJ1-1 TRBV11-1 CASSFPGHITEAFF TGTGCCAGCAGCTTCCCGGGACACATAACTGAAGCTTTCTTT
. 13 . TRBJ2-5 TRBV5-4 CASMFQYQETQYF TGTGCCAGTATGTTTCAGTACCAAGAGACCCAGTACTTC
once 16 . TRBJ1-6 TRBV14 CASSQDLPGSASPLHF TGTGCCAGCAGCCAAGATTTACCGGGGTCGGCATCACCCCTCCACTTT
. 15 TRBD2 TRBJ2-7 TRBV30 CAWSGQLAGAYEQYF TGTGCCTGGAGTGGTCAGCTAGCGGGGGCCTACGAGCAGTACTTC
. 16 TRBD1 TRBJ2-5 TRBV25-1 CASSEARDSSSETQYF TGTGCCAGCAGTGAAGCCCGGGACAGTTCTTCGGAGACCCAGTACTTC
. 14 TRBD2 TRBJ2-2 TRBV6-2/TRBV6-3 CASGGSGRFGELFF TGTGCCAGCGGTGGCAGCGGGAGATTCGGGGAGCTGTTTTTT
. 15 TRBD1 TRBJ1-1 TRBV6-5 CASSTGTGGVNEAFF TGTGCCAGCAGTACCGGGACAGGGGGCGTTAATGAAGCTTTCTTT
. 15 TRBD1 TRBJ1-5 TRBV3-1 CASSQSRTGIQPQHF TGTGCCAGCAGCCAATCGCGGACAGGGATTCAGCCCCAGCATTTT
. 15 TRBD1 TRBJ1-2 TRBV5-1 CASSYATGGVYGYTF TGCGCCAGCAGCTACGCGACAGGGGGTGTTTATGGCTACACCTTC
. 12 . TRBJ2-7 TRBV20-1 CSARGTAYEQYF TGCAGTGCTAGAGGAACAGCCTACGAGCAGTACTTC
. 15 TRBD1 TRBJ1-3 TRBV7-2 CASSPWTGPLGTIYF TGTGCCAGCAGCCCTTGGACAGGCCCCCTCGGGACCATATATTTT
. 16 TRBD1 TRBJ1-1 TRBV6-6 CASSYSRDREDTEAFF TGTGCCAGCAGTTACAGCCGGGACAGGGAAGACACTGAAGCTTTCTTT
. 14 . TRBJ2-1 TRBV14 CASSFAGTYNEQFF TGTGCCAGCAGCTTCGCCGGAACGTACAATGAGCAGTTCTTC
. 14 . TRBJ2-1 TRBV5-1 CASSLVPPYNEQFF TGCGCCAGCAGCTTGGTACCTCCCTACAATGAGCAGTTCTTC
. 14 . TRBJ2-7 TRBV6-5 CASRSMGGVYEQYF TGTGCCAGCAGATCCATGGGCGGGGTCTACGAGCAGTACTTC
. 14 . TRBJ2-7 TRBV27 CASSLTGQNYEQYF TGTGCCAGCAGCCTCACCGGGCAGAACTACGAGCAGTACTTC
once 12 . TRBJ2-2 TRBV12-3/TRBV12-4 CASSLDPRELFF TGTGCCAGCAGTTTAGACCCTCGGGAGCTGTTTTTT
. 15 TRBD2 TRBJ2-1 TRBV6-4 CASSPTSGTYNEQFF TGTGCCAGCAGTCCGACTAGCGGGACCTACAATGAGCAGTTCTTC
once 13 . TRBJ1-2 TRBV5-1 CASSSHRGNGYTF TGCGCCAGCAGCTCCCACCGGGGGAACGGCTACACCTTC
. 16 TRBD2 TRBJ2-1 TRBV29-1 CSVEDGSSGRAREQFF TGCAGCGTTGAAGATGGGTCTAGCGGGAGGGCTAGAGAGCAGTTCTTC
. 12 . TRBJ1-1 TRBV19 CASSWGRTEAFF TGTGCCAGTAGTTGGGGGAGGACTGAAGCTTTCTTT
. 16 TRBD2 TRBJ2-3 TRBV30 CAWSVGLAGAEDTQYF TGTGCCTGGAGTGTTGGACTAGCGGGAGCCGAAGATACGCAGTATTTT
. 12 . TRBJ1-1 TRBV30 CAWGLINTEAFF TGTGCCTGGGGGTTAATTAACACTGAAGCTTTCTTT
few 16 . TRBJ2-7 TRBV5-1 CASSLAVGGAMYEQYF TGCGCCAGCAGCTTGGCGGTGGGGGGGGCGATGTACGAGCAGTACTTC
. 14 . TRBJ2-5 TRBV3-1 CASSQAGIQETQYF TGTGCCAGCAGCCAAGCAGGGATCCAAGAGACCCAGTACTTC
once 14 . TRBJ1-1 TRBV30 CAWSRGGANTEAFF TGTGCCTGGAGCCGGGGAGGGGCGAACACTGAAGCTTTCTTT